The 27 T cell receptor beta chains below were found in one sample sequenced in a study of cytomegalovirus exposure and HLA in healthy donors. PCR amplification relied on 60 Vbeta primers (plus 13 Jbeta primers). The method was immunoSEQ multiplex PCR; TCRdb's version includes in-frame clones alone and lacks a portion of them. The table records around 99,000 clones, over 55% of them present only once. Material for sequencing was PBMCs. Every receptor here comes from a woman aged 25-40 years in good health and CMV-seronegative.

This clone was recorded only once. The V and J genes are TRBV5-1 and TRBJ2-3; 7 bases agree with TRBD2. V lost 1 base to trimming and J lost 0 bases; unmatched junction nucleotides: 5. Per germline, CDR1 SGHRS and CDR2 YFSETQ. This CDR3 has 16 residues. CDR3 sequence (DNA): TGCGCCAGCAGCTTGAGTAGCGGGCCAAGCACAGATACGCAGTATTTT. Translating it yields CASSLSSGPSTDTQYF.

The chain combines TRBV30 with TRBJ1-1; tentatively, D is TRBD1 (5 bases). V was cut by 8 bases and J by 2 bases, with 18 bases left in between. The CDR3 is 14 residues long. From germline, CDR1 is GTSNPN and CDR2 SVGIG (reference sequence). DNA of the CDR3: TGTGCCCTCGGCGGGGACCATCCCAACACTGAAGCTTTCTTT. It encodes CALGGDHPNTEAFF.

The genes are TRBV11-1 and TRBJ2-7, with D possibly being TRBD2 (5 bases). The V gene lost 5 bases and the J gene lost 3 bases, with 29 bases spanning the gap. The CDR3 spans 19 residues. Germline V CDR1 and CDR2: SGHAT, FQDESV (reference sequence). CDR3 sequence reads: CASSRNTRWLLWLLYEQYF. Here the CDR3 DNA reads TGTGCCAGCAGCCGAAATACTAGGTGGCTTCTCTGGCTTCTCTACGAGCAGTACTTC.

Remarks on this clone: At one of its ends the junction is not consistent with the germline gene, which may arise from a read error. The CDR3 nucleotides are TGCAGCGTCGGGACAGGGACAACCGTGGAGCTGTTTTTT. Translated, it gives CSVGTGTTVELFF. The genes are TRBV29-1 and TRBJ2-2; TRBD1 matches 9 bases. This CDR3 comprises 13 residues. Germline V lookup: CDR1 SQVTM, CDR2 ANQGSEA.

There are a few counts of this clone. The chain links TRBV29-1 to TRBJ1-1, with D possibly being TRBD1 (6 bases). The CDR3 contains 13 residues. V was shortened by 2 bases and J by 3 bases, with 10 bases between the two germline ends. Looked up from germline, CDR1 is SQVTM and CDR2 is ANQGSEA. The CDR3 DNA reads TGCAGCGTTGAACAGGGGTGGGACACTGAAGCTTTCTTT. The encoded protein is CSVEQGWDTEAFF.

This chain uses TRBV18 with TRBJ1-1, with a tentative D call TRBD1 (6 bases). V shed 6 bases and J shed 6 bases, with 17 bases lying between them. CDR3 length: 14 amino acids. CDR1 and CDR2 from the germline V gene are KGHSH and LQKENI. CDR3 sequence (DNA): TGTGCCAGCTCCCTCCCGGGGGGCGCGGCTGAAGCTTTCTTT. Protein product: CASSLPGGAAEAFF. The complete variable domain, with remaining parts taken from reference TRBV18 and TRBJ1-1, reads NAGVMQNPRHLVRRRGQEARLRCSPMKGHSHVYWYRQLPEEGLKFMVYLQKENIIDESGMPKERFSAEFPKEGPSILRIQQVVRGDSAAYFCASSLPGGAAEAFFGQGTRLTVV.

This clone was observed a few times. This chain links TRBV7-3 with TRBJ2-2; 8 bases are shared with TRBD2. J lost 4 bases, V lost 4 bases, and 8 bases had no gene match. The CDR3 has 16 amino acids. Per the germline V gene, CDR1 is SGHTA and CDR2 is FQGTGA. The CDR3, as DNA: TGTGCCAGCAGCTCATACGGGGGGGGCGGCACCGGGGAGCTGTTTTTT. Amino acids: CASSSYGGGGTGELFF.

The sample holds many counts of this clone. The V gene is TRBV4-1, the J gene TRBJ2-1; 7 nucleotides align to TRBD2. The trim removed 4 bases at V and 3 bases at J, leaving 6 bases unmatched. Germline loops: CDR1 MGHRA, CDR2 YSYEKL. The CDR3 loop spans 15 amino acids. CDR3: CASSPRETDYNEQFF. The CDR3 DNA sequence: TGCGCCAGCAGCCCGCGGGAGACAGACTACAATGAGCAGTTCTTC.

The genes are TRBV13 and TRBJ1-2, with TRBD1 matching 9 bases. CDR3 length equals 15 residues. Germline CDR1 reads PRHDT; CDR2 reads FYEKMQ (reference sequence). V lost 6 bases to trimming and J lost 3 bases; unmatched junction nucleotides: 8. The CDR3 region is CASSLGQGPDYGYTF. In DNA form, the CDR3 reads TGTGCCAGCAGTCTAGGACAGGGGCCCGACTATGGCTACACCTTC.

The chain combines TRBV6-1 with TRBJ1-5; unclear D gene. This CDR3 is built from 15 residues. The ends were cut back, 0 bases at V and 4 bases at J, with 10 bases in the middle. Germline CDR1 and CDR2: MNHNS and SASEGT. Here the CDR3 DNA reads TGTGCCAGCAGTGAAGCGCGTCTGTGGAATCAGCCCCAGCATTTT. Encoded protein: CASSEARLWNQPQHF.

This chain connects TRBV2 to TRBJ1-2; D perhaps matches TRBD1 (6 bases). Germline CDR1 is SNHLY and CDR2 is FYNNEI. The CDR3 extends over 13 amino acids. V shed 6 bases and J shed 3 bases, with 11 bases lying between them. The CDR3 DNA reads TGTGCCAGCAGCTCGAGGACAGACTATGGCTACACCTTC. Protein product: CASSSRTDYGYTF.

The J gene is TRBJ2-7, the V gene TRBV27, with 11 bases fitting TRBD1. J gave up 2 bases and V 5 bases, and 8 bases lay outside the gene matches. The CDR3 contains 16 residues. Germline-derived CDR1 and CDR2 are MNHEY and SMNVEV (reference sequence). The CDR3 DNA reads as TGTGCCAGCAGTCCGCGGGACAGGGGGGCGACCTACGAGCAGTACTTC. Protein: CASSPRDRGATYEQYF.

Turning to this clone: An end of the junction differs from the germline gene, which may be a read error. J is TRBJ2-7 and V is TRBV27; 10 bases map to TRBD1. CDR1 is MNHEY and CDR2 is SMNVEV in the germline V gene (reference sequence). The CDR3 extends over 17 amino acids. The CDR3 loop reads CASSLSYRDRGIYEQYF. The CDR3 DNA is TGTGCCAGCAGTCTATCTTACCGGGACAGGGGAATCTACGAGCAGTACTTC.

This clone was counted between two and nine times. The V and J genes are TRBV5-6 and TRBJ1-1, with TRBD1 identical over 10 bases. V gave up 1 base and J gave up 7 bases; unmatched junction bases: 7. The CDR3 covers 15 residues. Germline V gene sequence: CDR1 SGHDT, CDR2 YYEEEE. CDR3 amino acids: CASSLTGTGESEAFF. CDR3 in DNA: TGTGCCAGCAGCTTGACCGGGACAGGGGAGAGTGAAGCTTTCTTT.

V is TRBV7-9 and J is TRBJ2-1; D is unresolved. Germline V gene lookup returns CDR1 SEHNR and CDR2 FQNEAQ (reference sequence). This CDR3 has 12 residues. V was trimmed by 2 bases and J by 4 bases, leaving 3 bases between them. CDR3 in amino acids: CASSLPYNEQFF. The CDR3 DNA is TGTGCCAGCAGCTTACCATACAATGAGCAGTTCTTC.

This clone was recorded a few times. CDR3 region: CASSFRRRLNEKLFF. CDR3 DNA: TGTGCCAGCAGCTTCCGACGGCGGCTTAATGAAAAACTGTTTTTT. The chain employs TRBV7-2 and TRBJ1-4, with D unclear. The CDR3 runs 15 residues. The V gene's germline CDR1 is SGHTA and CDR2 FQGNSA. V was shortened by 3 bases and J by 4 bases, with 12 bases between the two germline ends.

This clone has just a few counts. V is TRBV9 and J is TRBJ2-7; 9 bases map to TRBD1. CDR1 is SGDLS and CDR2 is YYNGEE in the germline V gene. The CDR3 extends over 15 amino acids. The V segment lost 5 bases and the J segment 3 bases; nucleotides outside the gene matches: 9. CDR3 residues: CASSFRTGVNYEQYF. As DNA, the CDR3 is TGTGCCAGCAGTTTCAGGACAGGGGTAAACTACGAGCAGTACTTC.

This chain joins TRBV7-9 and TRBJ1-5; D might be TRBD1 (6 bases). V was pared by 3 bases and J by 0 bases, with 15 bases between. The CDR3 is 17 amino acids. Looked up from germline, CDR1 is SEHNR and CDR2 is FQNEAQ (reference sequence). CDR3 amino acids: CASSLGNRATSNQPQHF. The CDR3 DNA follows: TGTGCCAGCAGCTTGGGGAACAGGGCGACTAGCAATCAGCCCCAGCATTTT.

J is TRBJ1-2 and V is TRBV28; TRBD1 aligns across 8 bases. This CDR3 has 14 residues. J lost 3 bases, V lost 6 bases, and 6 bases had no gene match. Germline V gives CDR1 MDHEN, CDR2 SYDVKM. This CDR3 reads CASRRQGWDYGYTF. The CDR3 DNA is TGTGCCAGCAGAAGACAGGGGTGGGACTATGGCTACACCTTC.

This clone was observed a few times. The chain uses TRBV4-1 and TRBJ2-1; 8 bases are a match to TRBD2. The CDR3 totals 18 residues. CDR1 is MGHRA and CDR2 is YSYEKL in the germline V gene. V trimming: 1 base; J trimming: 4 bases; junction bases outside the gene matches: 12. CDR3 region: CASSQGPAGVPSYNEQFF. CDR3 DNA: TGCGCCAGCAGCCAAGGGCCAGCGGGGGTCCCATCTTACAATGAGCAGTTCTTC.

The chain carries TRBV14 and TRBJ2-2, with TRBD2 identical over 7 bases. This CDR3 contains 16 residues. The germline V gene has CDR1 SGHDN and CDR2 FVKESK. With V trimmed by 2 bases and J by 4 bases, 7 bases remained unmatched. The CDR3 here is CASSQLGGTTTGELFF. The CDR3 bases are TGTGCCAGCAGCCAATTGGGGGGGACGACCACCGGGGAGCTGTTTTTT.

The rearrangement uses TRBV6-5 and TRBJ1-2; possible D gene TRBD1, 5 bases. Germline CDR1 MNHEY, CDR2 SVGAGI. The CDR3 has 16 amino acids. Trimming shortened V by 0 bases and J by 7 bases, and 18 bases separated the two germline ends. CDR3 nucleotide sequence: TGTGCCAGCAGTTACTCGGGGATAGGGAATGGGGCTGGCTACACCTTC. Amino acids: CASSYSGIGNGAGYTF.

The rearrangement links TRBV6-1 to TRBJ2-2; 8 bases align to TRBD1. The germline gives CDR1 MNHNS, CDR2 SASEGT. This CDR3 region has 14 residues. J gave up 6 bases and V 8 bases, and 8 bases lay outside the gene matches. CDR3 DNA: TGTGCCAGCGGAAGGGACAGGCAAGCCGGGGAGCTGTTTTTT. It is translated as CASGRDRQAGELFF.

This clone has more than one count but fewer than ten. The chain uses TRBV7-2 and TRBJ2-3; 9 bases map to TRBD1. In germline, CDR1 is SGHTA, CDR2 FQGNSA. CDR3 length equals 16 residues. Trimming took 4 bases from V and 0 from J; bases not matched to a gene: 5. DNA of the CDR3: TGTGCCAGCAGCTCGCAGGGACAGGGAAGCACAGATACGCAGTATTTT. This codes for CASSSQGQGSTDTQYF.

This clone was observed a handful of times. The chain joins TRBV7-8 to TRBJ2-5, with D perhaps TRBD2 (5 bases). The germline gives CDR1 SGHVS, CDR2 FQNEAQ. The CDR3 is 14 amino acids. V shed 5 bases and J shed 0 bases, with 10 bases lying between them. This CDR3 is CASSRTRNQETQYF. The DNA of the CDR3 is TGTGCCAGCAGCCGAACTAGAAACCAAGAGACCCAGTACTTC.

The V call is TRBV7-9, the J call TRBJ2-7, with 10 bases that match TRBD2. This CDR3 comprises 16 residues. J gave up 2 bases and V 5 bases, and 9 bases lay outside the gene matches. Germline CDR1 SEHNR, CDR2 FQNEAQ (reference sequence). The DNA of the CDR3 is TGTGCCAGCAGCCCCCCTCTAGCGGGAGCTACCTACGAGCAGTACTTC. Translated: CASSPPLAGATYEQYF.

This sequence joins TRBV11-2 and TRBJ2-7, with D possibly matching TRBD1 (5 bases). CDR3 length: 10 residues. Trimming shortened V by 8 bases and J by 3 bases, and 5 bases separated the two germline ends. Germline V gene data show CDR1 as SGHAT and CDR2 as FQNNGV. CDR3 amino acids: CASGHYEQYF. The DNA for the CDR3 is TGTGCCAGCGGACACTACGAGCAGTACTTC.